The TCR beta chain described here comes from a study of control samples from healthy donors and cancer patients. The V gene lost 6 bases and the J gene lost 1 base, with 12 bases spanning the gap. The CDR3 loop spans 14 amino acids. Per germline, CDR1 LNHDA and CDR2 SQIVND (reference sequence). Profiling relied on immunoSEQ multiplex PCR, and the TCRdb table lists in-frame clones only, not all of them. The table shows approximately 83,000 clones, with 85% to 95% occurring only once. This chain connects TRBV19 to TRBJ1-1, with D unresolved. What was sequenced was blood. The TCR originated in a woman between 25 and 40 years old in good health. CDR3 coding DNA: TGTGCCAGTAGCTGGGCCGGAGGGAACACTGAAGCTTTCTTT. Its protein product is CASSWAGGNTEAFF.